This T cell receptor (beta chain) was recorded in a study of T-cell memory formation after mild COVID-19. Whole-study context: TCR clusters were largely donor specific. Overall study results and limits: For contracting clones, CD4+ ones sat mainly in CM and EM, CD8+ in EMRA. Within pre-infection memory, some responding clones were found, suggesting cross-reactive memory joined.

The CDR3 extends over 11 amino acids. Germline V gene lookup returns CDR1 ENHRY and CDR2 SYGVKD. Trimming took 3 bases from V and 4 from J, leaving 4 bases between them. Constant-segment-primed 5'RACE gave TCR alpha and TCR beta cDNA libraries with sample barcodes and UMIs. TCRdb reanalysed the 5' RACE reads using MiXCR and keeps one entry per CDR3 protein. The sample yields approximately 500,000 distinct CDR3 sequences, about 23% seen once. This clonotype has a single count. The antigen remains undetermined. The rearrangement links TRBV10-3 to TRBJ2-7; no clear D. This TCR was sampled from an adult woman who had mild COVID-19 (a few samples of this study predate the infection). Cell type and time point are not known. Sequenced sample: PBMCs or a T cell subset sorted from them (not recorded which). CDR3 in DNA: TGTGCCATCAGTGAACGATACGAGCAGTACTTC. It translates to CAISERYEQYF.